This T cell receptor (beta chain) came from a study of shared clonotypes between healthy human individuals. About the study: Three plates were used per donor for CD4 naive, three for CD4 memory, two for CD8 naive and one for CD8 memory.

Study-level results: Naive subsets, compared against memory subsets, generally had larger estimated richness values.

The study separated CD4+ cells into CD45RA+ naive and CD45RA-negative memory subsets. Notes on this clone: No antigen is known for it.

Germline lookup yields CDR1 KGHSH and CDR2 LQKENI. This CDR3 has 13 residues. Trimming removed 3 bases from V and 3 bases from J, with 8 bases in between. Clones were read by immunoSEQ multiplex PCR, and TCRdb kept only the in-frame ones, dropping some. The sample has more than 2,000,000 clones; roughly nine tenths are singletons. What was sequenced was naive CD4+ T cells sorted from blood. Subset denoted: CD45RA+ positively selected. This sequence originates from a man aged 18 to 29 in good health. This chain connects TRBV18 to TRBJ1-2, with D perhaps matching TRBD1 (6 bases). CDR3 sequence (DNA): TGTGCCAGCTCACCGGACAGCTACTATGGCTACACCTTC. This gives the protein CASSPDSYYGYTF.